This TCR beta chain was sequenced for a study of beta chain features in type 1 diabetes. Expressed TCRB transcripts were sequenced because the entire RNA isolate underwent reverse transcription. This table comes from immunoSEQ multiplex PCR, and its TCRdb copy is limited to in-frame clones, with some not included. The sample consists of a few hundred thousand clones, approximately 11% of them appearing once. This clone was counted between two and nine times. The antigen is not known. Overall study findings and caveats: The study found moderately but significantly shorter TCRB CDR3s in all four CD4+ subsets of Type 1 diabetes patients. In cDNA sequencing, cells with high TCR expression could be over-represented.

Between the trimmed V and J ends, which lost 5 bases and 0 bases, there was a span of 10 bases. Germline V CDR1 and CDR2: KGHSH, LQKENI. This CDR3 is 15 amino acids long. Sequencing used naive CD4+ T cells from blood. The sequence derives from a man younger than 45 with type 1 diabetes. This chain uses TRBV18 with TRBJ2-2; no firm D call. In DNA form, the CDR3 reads TGTGCCAGCTCATCGACATCCACGAACACCGGGGAGCTGTTTTTT. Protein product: CASSSTSTNTGELFF.